The following is a T cell receptor beta chain sequence with its context. Its specificity is not known. This record belongs to a study of cytomegalovirus exposure and HLA in healthy donors. Study-wide results and caveats: Later on, an analysis showed TCR association rates differing by HLA locus, with DRB1 the most and HLA-C the fewest.

The CDR3 has 14 residues. With V trimmed by 3 bases and J by 8 bases, 6 bases remained unmatched. CDR1 and CDR2 from the germline V gene are LGHNA and YSLEER. The PCR was carried out with 60 Vbeta primers and 13 Jbeta primers. The method was immunoSEQ multiplex PCR; TCRdb's version includes in-frame clones alone and lacks a portion of them. This sample has approximately 170,000 clones, with 65% to 85% found just once. Source material: PBMCs. The chain has TRBV4-3 and TRBJ1-4; TRBD1 agrees at 7 bases. The source of this sequence is a woman aged 45-65 years in good health and CMV-seropositive. The CDR3 loop is CASSQISGGEKLFF. The CDR3 region has the DNA TGCGCCAGCAGCCAGATTTCAGGGGGAGAAAAACTGTTTTTT.